Listed here are 20 T cell receptor beta chains from one sample, sequenced in a study of blood T cell repertoires in COVID-19. Profiling relied on immunoSEQ multiplex PCR, and the TCRdb table lists in-frame clones only, not all of them. This table has approximately 170,000 clones, around 82% appearing once. The specimen was peripheral blood. All receptors derive from a woman aged 70 to 79 who had recovered from COVID-19.

CDR3 loop: CAWSAGVAEGYEQYF. The CDR3 bases are TGTGCCTGGAGTGCTGGGGTGGCCGAGGGTTACGAGCAGTACTTC. J is TRBJ2-7 and V is TRBV30; a weak D match, TRBD2 (5 bases). The V end lost 1 base, the J end lost 4 bases, and 17 bases lay between the germline ends. Looked up from germline, CDR1 is GTSNPN and CDR2 is SVGIG (reference sequence). The CDR3 totals 15 residues.

This chain links TRBV2 with TRBJ1-2; the D is unclear. The V end lost 6 bases, the J end lost 5 bases, and 19 bases lay between the germline ends. Germline loops: CDR1 SNHLY, CDR2 FYNNEI. The CDR3 is 15 amino acids. CDR3 DNA: TGTGCCAGCAGAGGAGTTGGCCACCCGGGGTATGGCTACACCTTC. It encodes CASRGVGHPGYGYTF. Using reference TRBV2 and TRBJ1-2 for the parts outside the CDR3, the full variable domain is EPEVTQTPSHQVTQMGQEVILRCVPISNHLYFYWYRQILGQKVEFLVSFYNNEISEKSEIFDDQFSVERPDGSNFTLKIRSTKLEDSAMYFCASRGVGHPGYGYTFGSGTRLTVV.

This sequence joins TRBV18 and TRBJ2-2; tentatively, D is TRBD1 (6 bases). V was trimmed by 3 bases and J by 0 bases, leaving 11 bases between them. The CDR3 runs 16 residues. Germline assignment: CDR1 KGHSH and CDR2 LQKENI. CDR3 protein: CASSPGRGTNTGELFF. In DNA form, the CDR3 reads TGTGCCAGCTCACCTGGCAGGGGTACGAACACCGGGGAGCTGTTTTTT.

The chain combines TRBV7-3 with TRBJ2-1; 9 bases agree with TRBD2. The CDR3 totals 15 residues. V shed 2 bases and J 8 bases; nucleotides not matched to a gene: 7. Germline V lookup: CDR1 SGHTA, CDR2 FQGTGA. CDR3 bases: TGTGCCAGCAGCTTACGGGGTAGCGGGAGCTATGAGCAGTTCTTC. Translation: CASSLRGSGSYEQFF.

The gene calls are TRBV27 and TRBJ2-7, with 7 bases identical to TRBD1. Trimming cost V 1 base and J 2 bases; bases outside gene matches: 2. CDR1 and CDR2 (germline): MNHEY, SMNVEV (reference sequence). CDR3 length equals 14 residues. The chain's CDR3 is CASSLWGQTYEQYF. The CDR3 DNA sequence: TGTGCCAGCAGTTTATGGGGACAGACCTACGAGCAGTACTTC.

V is TRBV3-1 (or the pseudogene TRBV3-2) and J is TRBJ2-5, with 8 positions matching TRBD2. The CDR3 sequence is 16 residues long. CDR1 is LGHDT, CDR2 YNNKEL, per germline (reference sequence). The J segment lost 4 bases and the V segment lost 4 bases, leaving 11 bases of the junction unmatched. This CDR3 is CASSRQAGAPGETQYF. The CDR3 DNA sequence: TGTGCCAGCAGCCGACAAGCGGGGGCCCCCGGAGAGACCCAGTACTTC.

The rearrangement links TRBV15 to TRBJ2-3, with a tentative D call TRBD2 (6 bases). The germline V gene has CDR1 LNHNV and CDR2 YYDKDF (reference sequence). The germline V and J ends were trimmed by 1 base and 2 bases, with 19 bases remaining between them. The CDR3 is 18 amino acids. The CDR3 nucleotides are TGTGCCACCAGCAGAGTTCCCATGGGTAGCGGACTCACAGATACGCAGTATTTT. Translating it yields CATSRVPMGSGLTDTQYF.

The CDR3 DNA follows: TGTGCCAGCAGCTTAAACGTGGGGGCCGACTATGGCTACACCTTC. Translating gives CASSLNVGADYGYTF. V usage is TRBV7-8 and J usage is TRBJ1-2, with D possibly matching TRBD1 (6 bases). Germline loops: CDR1 SGHVS, CDR2 FQNEAQ. The CDR3 sequence is 15 residues long. V lost 2 bases and J 3 bases, leaving 13 bases between the germline ends.

The gene calls are TRBV5-5 and TRBJ1-1, with TRBD1 matching over 9 bases. Trimming took 2 bases from V and 4 from J; bases not matched to a gene: 3. Per germline, CDR1 SGHKS and CDR2 YYEKEE (reference sequence). This CDR3 has 14 amino acids. The CDR3 here is CASSLQGAGTEAFF. Here the CDR3 DNA reads TGTGCCAGCAGCTTACAGGGGGCGGGCACTGAAGCTTTCTTT.

CDR3 protein: CASSQEDSGALTYNEQFF. CDR3 bases: TGTGCCAGCAGCCAAGAGGACAGCGGGGCGCTAACCTACAATGAGCAGTTCTTC. The chain has TRBV4-2 and TRBJ2-1; possibly TRBD2 for D (7 bases). There are 18 residues in the CDR3. Germline V lookup: CDR1 LGHNA, CDR2 YNFKEQ. Deletions cut 0 bases from V and 2 bases from J, with 17 bases between.

This clone is a singleton in its sample. This chain joins TRBV6-5 and TRBJ2-3; 7 nucleotides agree with TRBD1. CDR3 length equals 16 residues. Germline lookup yields CDR1 MNHEY and CDR2 SVGAGI. The junction had 5 bases not matched to a gene; V was cut back by 2 bases and J by 0 bases. CDR3 residues: CASSYQQGSSTDTQYF. CDR3 coding DNA: TGTGCCAGCAGTTACCAACAGGGGTCTAGCACAGATACGCAGTATTTT.

V gene TRBV7-7 combines with J gene TRBJ2-1, with D possibly TRBD2 on 6 matching bases. The CDR3 extends over 14 amino acids. Germline CDR1 is SSHAT and CDR2 is FNYEAQ (reference sequence). The V gene lost 5 bases and the J gene lost 5 bases, with 13 bases spanning the gap. Here the CDR3 DNA reads TGTGCCAGCAGCCGCACCGGCGGGAACAATGAGCAGTTCTTC. Translation: CASSRTGGNNEQFF.

J is TRBJ2-5 and V is TRBV30, with TRBD2 matching over 8 bases. After removal of 4 bases from V and 5 bases from J, the junction contained 15 bases not matched to a gene. CDR3 length: 16 residues. The germline CDR1 and CDR2 sequences are GTSNPN and SVGIG (reference sequence). The CDR3 DNA reads as TGTGCCTGGAACACCGGGACGGGAGGGGGTGGCGAGACCCAGTACTTC. It codes for CAWNTGTGGGGETQYF.

The gene calls are TRBV7-2 and TRBJ2-7, with TRBD1 as a possible D gene (6 bases). The CDR3 has 13 amino acids. Germline V gives CDR1 SGHTA, CDR2 FQGNSA. Trimming cost V 5 bases and J 2 bases, with 10 bases left between them. The CDR3 region has the DNA TGTGCCAGCAGCCGACAGGTTCCCTACGAGCAGTACTTC. Its translation: CASSRQVPYEQYF.

The V call is TRBV4-1, the J call TRBJ1-2; D is uncertain. Germline V gives CDR1 MGHRA, CDR2 YSYEKL. V shed 4 bases and J shed 4 bases, with 10 bases lying between them. CDR3 length: 13 amino acids. The CDR3: CASSPDGPYGYTF. The CDR3 DNA reads as TGCGCCAGCAGCCCCGATGGCCCCTATGGCTACACCTTC.

The chain has TRBV30 and TRBJ2-4; 8 bases agree with TRBD1. The CDR3 consists of 13 residues. The V segment lost 5 bases and the J segment 7 bases; nucleotides outside the gene matches: 7. CDR1 is GTSNPN, CDR2 SVGIG, per germline (reference sequence). The chain's CDR3 is CAWATTGGNIQYF. The CDR3 region has the DNA TGTGCCTGGGCCACAACAGGGGGGAACATTCAGTACTTC.

This chain joins TRBV5-4 and TRBJ2-7, with 9 bases lining up with TRBD1. The trim removed 4 bases at V and 6 bases at J, leaving 11 bases unmatched. The CDR3 covers 15 residues. CDR1 and CDR2 from the germline V gene are SGHNT and YYREEE (reference sequence). CDR3 bases: TGTGCCAGCAGCCCCGGGACAGGGCGTCAAGGCGAGCAGTACTTC. It encodes CASSPGTGRQGEQYF.

The rearrangement links TRBV18 to TRBJ2-3; TRBD2 agrees at 8 bases. CDR1 KGHSH and CDR2 LQKENI come from the germline V gene. The J segment lost 3 bases and the V segment lost 6 bases, leaving 5 bases of the junction unmatched. This CDR3 has 14 amino acids. CDR3 loop: CASSSTGGTDTQYF. The DNA of the CDR3 is TGTGCCAGCTCGTCGACGGGGGGGACAGATACGCAGTATTTT.

This clone has a handful of counts. The gene calls are TRBV6-2 or TRBV6-3 and TRBJ2-1; D gene uncertain. V lost 2 bases and J lost 12, with 17 bases in between. CDR1 is MNHEY and CDR2 is SVGEGT in the germline V gene. This CDR3 has 14 residues. The CDR3 nucleotides read TGTGCCAGCAGTTACCCGAACCACCCTGAGGCGCAGTTCTTC. Translation gives CASSYPNHPEAQFF.

The chain combines TRBV5-4 with TRBJ1-4; 7 nucleotides align to TRBD1. Trimming at V came to 4 bases and at J to 7 bases, leaving 7 bases not matched to a gene. Germline V gene data show CDR1 as SGHNT and CDR2 as YYREEE (reference sequence). The CDR3 runs 14 residues. The CDR3 loop reads CASSPQGTAEKLFF. CDR3 sequence (DNA): TGTGCCAGCAGCCCCCAGGGGACAGCTGAAAAACTGTTTTTT. Supplemented by reference TRBV5-4 and TRBJ1-4, the full variable domain reads ETGVTQSPTHLIKTRGQQVTLRCSSQSGHNTVSWYQQALGQGPQFIFQYYREEENGRGNFPPRFSGLQFPNYSSELNVNALELDDSALYLCASSPQGTAEKLFFGSGTQLSVL.